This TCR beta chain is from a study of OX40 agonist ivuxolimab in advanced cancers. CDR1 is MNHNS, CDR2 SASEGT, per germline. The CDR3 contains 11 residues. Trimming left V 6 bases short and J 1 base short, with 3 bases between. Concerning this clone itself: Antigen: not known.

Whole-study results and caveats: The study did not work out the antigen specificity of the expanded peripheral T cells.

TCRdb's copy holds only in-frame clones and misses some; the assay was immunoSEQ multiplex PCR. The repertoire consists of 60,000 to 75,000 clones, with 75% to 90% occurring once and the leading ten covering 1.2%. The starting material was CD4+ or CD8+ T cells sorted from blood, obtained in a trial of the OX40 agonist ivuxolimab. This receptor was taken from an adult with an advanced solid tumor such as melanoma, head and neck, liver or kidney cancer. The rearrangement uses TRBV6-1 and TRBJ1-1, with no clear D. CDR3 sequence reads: CASRTNTEAFF. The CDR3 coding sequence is TGTGCCAGCAGGACGAACACTGAAGCTTTCTTT.